In its sample, the clone carrying this T cell receptor (beta chain) was seen a few times. The investigators split CD4+ cells into a CD45RA+ naive subset and a CD45RA-negative memory subset. TCRdb keeps only in-frame clones here, not all; method: immunoSEQ multiplex PCR. The sample includes 950,000 to 1,300,000 clones, under 80% of them seen just once. This record belongs to a study of shared clonotypes between healthy human individuals. The CDR3 has 14 amino acids. Per germline, CDR1 LNHDA and CDR2 SQIVND (reference sequence). The V end was cut by 2 bases, the J end by 6 bases, with 11 bases between. The sequenced material came from memory CD4+ T cells sorted from blood. Subset noted: CD45RA-negative fraction. V usage is TRBV19 and J usage is TRBJ1-5; the D is unclear. This sequence was found in a man aged 18 to 29 in good health. This chain's CDR3 is CASSISGVSQPQHF. CDR3 bases: TGTGCCAGTAGTATAAGTGGGGTTAGTCAGCCCCAGCATTTT.